This TCR beta chain was found in a study of a mutant IDH1 vaccine in newly diagnosed glioma. Overall study: Vaccination began 4-6 weeks post radiotherapy alone, or with temozolomide cycles.

This table comes from immunoSEQ multiplex PCR, and its TCRdb copy is limited to in-frame clones, with some not included. Of some 60,000 clones in the sample, 87% are singletons; the top ten hold approximately 1.5%. The CDR3 contains 14 residues. After removal of 3 bases from V and 4 bases from J, the junction contained 2 bases not matched to a gene. The germline V gene encodes CDR1 SGHDN and CDR2 FVKESK. The time point was: week 23, last vaccination. Mutant IDH1 20-mer peptide, at 300 ug, made up each vaccine dose, with topical imiquimod. A note on this clone: The antigen is undetermined.

The sequenced sample was PBMCs, obtained from a glioma patient whose treatment included an IDH1 peptide vaccine. The clonotype was recovered from a man between 40 and 49 years old with glioma. V gene TRBV14 combines with J gene TRBJ2-7; 11 nucleotides agree with TRBD1. The CDR3 protein is CASSHGQGAYEQYF. The CDR3 DNA follows: TGTGCCAGCAGCCATGGACAGGGGGCTTACGAGCAGTACTTC.